Sequencing of this T cell receptor (beta chain) was carried out in a study of tumor-infiltrating lymphocytes in primary liver carcinoma. Starting material of roughly 550 ng total RNA yielded TCR beta cDNA via a constant-region primer. What produced the TCR beta libraries was three nested multiplex PCR rounds using slightly modified ARM-PCR. Investigators reported that the first two PCR rounds, at approximately 11 cycles each, used TRBV1-TRBV30 forward primers with a C-beta reverse primer. TCRdb reprocessed the multiplex PCR reads via MiXCR and lists one record per CDR3 protein. The sample carries under 85,000 distinct CDR3 sequences, about three quarters recorded once. Investigators took RNA and DNA out together from roughly 18-30 mg of unsorted bulk tissue. A note on this clonotype: A much larger clone is a single base away; this may be a read error.

In germline, CDR1 is SGHTS, CDR2 YDEGEE. The CDR3 is made up of 16 amino acids. The receptor was isolated from a middle-aged man with primary liver carcinoma and hepatitis B virus infection. J is TRBJ2-1 and V is TRBV5-8, with a possible D match to TRBD2 (5 bases). The sequencing input was liver tumor tissue from sampling region 1. Described subset: tumor region T1, superior pole. CDR3 protein: CAGSLGLFGAYNEQFF. The CDR3 DNA reads as TGTGCCGGCAGCCTCGGACTCTTTGGGGCCTACAATGAGCAGTTCTTC.